This is a list of T cell receptor beta chains from one sample in a study of blood T cell repertoires in COVID-19. Data came from immunoSEQ multiplex PCR; TCRdb stores just in-frame clones and leaves some out. The table has about 220,000 clones, about 79% seen once. Sequenced sample: peripheral blood. These TCRs come from a man aged 50 to 59 with active or convalescent COVID-19. Each CDR3 is given with its conserved first and last residue. The D gene is left open where the match is weak. The size of a clone is reported for some rows only, either as once, few or many, or as a class for expanded clones.

clone_size: .
d_call: TRBD2
j_call: TRBJ2-5
v_call: TRBV4-1
cdr3_nt: TGCGCCAGCAGCCAAGATAGGGTAGCGGGGGGGTTAACAGAGACCCAGTACTTC
cdr3_aa: CASSQDRVAGGLTETQYF

clone_size: once
d_call: .
j_call: TRBJ2-3
v_call: TRBV5-1
cdr3_nt: TGCGCCAGCAGCTTGGTAGGGGGAGCTACAGATACGCAGTATTTT
cdr3_aa: CASSLVGGATDTQYF

clone_size: .
d_call: .
j_call: TRBJ1-2
v_call: TRBV2
cdr3_nt: TGTGCCAGCAGTGAAGAAGGGAGTGGCTACACCTTC
cdr3_aa: CASSEEGSGYTF

clone_size: few
d_call: TRBD1
j_call: TRBJ1-2
v_call: TRBV28
cdr3_nt: TGTGCCAGCAGTCTCCCGGACAGGGCCGGTGGCTACACCTTC
cdr3_aa: CASSLPDRAGGYTF

clone_size: .
d_call: TRBD2
j_call: TRBJ2-1
v_call: TRBV5-1
cdr3_nt: TGCGCCAGCAGCTTGGGCACTAGCGGGGGTGATGAGCAGTTCTTC
cdr3_aa: CASSLGTSGGDEQFF

clone_size: once
d_call: TRBD1
j_call: TRBJ2-7
v_call: TRBV6-2/TRBV6-3
cdr3_nt: TGTGCCAGCAGTCTCCGGGACAGGGGGTTGGCGGGAGGATACGAGCAGTACTTC
cdr3_aa: CASSLRDRGLAGGYEQYF

clone_size: .
d_call: TRBD2
j_call: TRBJ2-2
v_call: TRBV19
cdr3_nt: TGTGCCAGTAGCCGGACTAGCGGGGGGGCCCTTAGCACCGGGGAGCTGTTTTTT
cdr3_aa: CASSRTSGGALSTGELFF

clone_size: .
d_call: TRBD1
j_call: TRBJ2-5
v_call: TRBV24-1
cdr3_nt: TGTGCCACCGCAGGGGACAGGCTCCAAGAGACCCAGTACTTC
cdr3_aa: CATAGDRLQETQYF

clone_size: .
d_call: TRBD2
j_call: TRBJ2-5
v_call: TRBV10-3
cdr3_nt: TGTGCCCTACGAACCTGGACTAGCGGGGCCAAGAGCCCCGGAGAGACCCAGTACTTC
cdr3_aa: CALRTWTSGAKSPGETQYF

clone_size: .
d_call: TRBD1
j_call: TRBJ1-4
v_call: TRBV15
cdr3_nt: TGTGCCACCAGCAGGACGACAGGGGGCTATGAAAAACTGTTTTTT
cdr3_aa: CATSRTTGGYEKLFF

clone_size: .
d_call: .
j_call: TRBJ2-6
v_call: TRBV28
cdr3_nt: TGTGCCAGCAGTTTACCAGGCTCTGGGGCCAACGTCCTGACTTTC
cdr3_aa: CASSLPGSGANVLTF

clone_size: .
d_call: .
j_call: TRBJ1-4
v_call: TRBV5-7
cdr3_nt: TGTGCCAGCAGCTTGGCCGAAAGGAGAGATGATCCCGAAAAACTGTTTTTT
cdr3_aa: CASSLAERRDDPEKLFF

clone_size: .
d_call: TRBD2
j_call: TRBJ2-1
v_call: TRBV6-5
cdr3_nt: TGTGCCAGCAGTTACTCGAGAAGCGGGAGCTACAATGAGCAGTTCTTC
cdr3_aa: CASSYSRSGSYNEQFF

clone_size: once
d_call: .
j_call: TRBJ1-1
v_call: TRBV14
cdr3_nt: TGTGCCAGCAGCCAAAGGGGCGGGGCTGGGAGCACTGAAGCTTTCTTT
cdr3_aa: CASSQRGGAGSTEAFF

clone_size: .
d_call: .
j_call: TRBJ1-3
v_call: TRBV29-1
cdr3_nt: TGCAGCGTTGCAGTATCTGGAAACACCATATATTTT
cdr3_aa: CSVAVSGNTIYF

clone_size: .
d_call: .
j_call: TRBJ2-3
v_call: TRBV6-2/TRBV6-3
cdr3_nt: TGTGCCAGCAGTAGCGGGCCAAGCACAGATACGCAGTATTTT
cdr3_aa: CASSSGPSTDTQYF

clone_size: .
d_call: TRBD1
j_call: TRBJ1-6
v_call: TRBV5-1
cdr3_nt: TGCGCCAGCAGCTTGGCCGGGACAGGGCAATCACCCCTCCACTTT
cdr3_aa: CASSLAGTGQSPLHF

clone_size: .
d_call: .
j_call: TRBJ2-2
v_call: TRBV28
cdr3_nt: TGTGCCAGCAGTCTCGGACTTTTCGGGGAGCTGTTTTTT
cdr3_aa: CASSLGLFGELFF

clone_size: few
d_call: .
j_call: TRBJ1-5
v_call: TRBV7-2
cdr3_nt: TGTGCCAGCAGCTTCGGGGGAACGGGTCAGCCCCAGCATTTT
cdr3_aa: CASSFGGTGQPQHF

clone_size: .
d_call: TRBD2
j_call: TRBJ2-3
v_call: TRBV4-1
cdr3_nt: TGCGCCAGCAGCCAAGGGTTCTTACTAGCGGGAGTCACAGATACGCAGTATTTT
cdr3_aa: CASSQGFLLAGVTDTQYF

clone_size: .
d_call: TRBD2
j_call: TRBJ2-1
v_call: TRBV4-3
cdr3_nt: TGCGCCAGCAGCCACGGGACTAGCGGGACCCCCTACAATGAGCAGTTCTTC
cdr3_aa: CASSHGTSGTPYNEQFF

clone_size: .
d_call: TRBD2
j_call: TRBJ2-7
v_call: TRBV7-2
cdr3_nt: TGTGCCAGCAGCTTCACTAGCGGGGAAGGTAGCGAGCAGTACTTC
cdr3_aa: CASSFTSGEGSEQYF

clone_size: .
d_call: TRBD1
j_call: TRBJ1-6
v_call: TRBV2
cdr3_nt: TGTGCCAGCAGCGCGGGACAGTTTAGTCCCTATAATTCACCCCTCCACTTT
cdr3_aa: CASSAGQFSPYNSPLHF

clone_size: once
d_call: .
j_call: TRBJ1-4
v_call: TRBV5-6
cdr3_nt: TGTGCCAGCAGCTTGGGAGGAGTTGGTGAAAAACTGTTTTTT
cdr3_aa: CASSLGGVGEKLFF

clone_size: once
d_call: TRBD1
j_call: TRBJ1-2
v_call: TRBV5-4
cdr3_nt: TGTGCCACCCATCGGGACAGGGGTGGATATGGCTACACCTTC
cdr3_aa: CATHRDRGGYGYTF

clone_size: .
d_call: .
j_call: TRBJ2-3
v_call: TRBV5-6
cdr3_nt: TGTGCCAGCAGCATTGGGTATGAGGATTCCACAGATACGCAGTATTTT
cdr3_aa: CASSIGYEDSTDTQYF

clone_size: .
d_call: .
j_call: TRBJ1-5
v_call: TRBV2
cdr3_nt: TGTGCCAGCAGAGGGGCATATAGCAATCAGCCCCAGCATTTT
cdr3_aa: CASRGAYSNQPQHF